The 19 T cell receptor beta chains below all came from one sample that was sequenced in a study of shared clonotypes between healthy human individuals. TCRdb's table, derived via immunoSEQ multiplex PCR, lists solely in-frame clones and lacks some. Of 200,000 to 250,000 clones listed, over 60% are singletons. The sequenced sample was memory CD4+ T cells sorted from blood. Subset given: CD45RA-negative fraction. The receptors come from a man aged 30 to 45 in good health.

This chain links TRBV11-2 with TRBJ2-7, with TRBD1 matching 10 bases. Germline lookup yields CDR1 SGHAT and CDR2 FQNNGV. The CDR3 sequence is 17 residues long. After removal of 4 bases from V and 6 bases from J, the junction contained 15 bases not matched to a gene. This chain's CDR3 is CASSSSGDFGTGVEQYF. DNA of the CDR3: TGTGCCAGCAGCTCGAGCGGAGACTTTGGGACAGGGGTCGAGCAGTACTTC.

This clone was seen a single time. The genes are TRBV4-2 and TRBJ2-3, with D unresolved. CDR1 and CDR2 from the germline V gene are LGHNA and YNFKEQ. The CDR3 has 13 amino acids. V gave up 4 bases and J gave up 0 bases, with 5 bases separating them. DNA for the CDR3: TGTGCCAGCAGCCTGTGGAGCACAGATACGCAGTATTTT. It translates to CASSLWSTDTQYF.

This clone was recorded a few times. The CDR3 loop is CSVVPTATRTQYF. In DNA form, the CDR3 reads TGCAGCGTGGTCCCGACAGCGACAAGGACCCAGTACTTC. This chain connects TRBV29-1 to TRBJ2-5, with D possibly being TRBD1 (5 bases). CDR3 size: 13 residues. The ends were cut back, 6 bases at V and 7 bases at J, with 18 bases in the middle. CDR1 is SQVTM, CDR2 ANQGSEA, per germline. Variable domain in full (rest from reference TRBV29-1 and TRBJ2-5): SAVISQKPSRDICQRGTSLTIQCQVDSQVTMMFWYRQQPGQSLTLIATANQGSEATYESGFVIDKFPISRPNLTFSTLTVSNMSPEDSSIYLCSVVPTATRTQYFGPGTRLLVL.

This chain links TRBV6-5 with TRBJ2-7; 8 positions agree with TRBD2. The germline gives CDR1 MNHEY, CDR2 SVGAGI. V gave up 3 bases and J gave up 6 bases; unmatched junction bases: 10. The CDR3 is made up of 15 amino acids. For the CDR3, the DNA is TGTGCCAGCAGTTATCTAGCGGGCTCGCAGGGCGAGCAGTACTTC. As protein: CASSYLAGSQGEQYF.

This chain joins TRBV27 and TRBJ2-7; TRBD2 matches at 9 bases. With V trimmed by 6 bases and J by 5 bases, 11 bases remained unmatched. This CDR3 is built from 15 residues. Germline CDR1 MNHEY, CDR2 SMNVEV (reference sequence). The CDR3 region is CASRRREGRFHEQYF. The CDR3 DNA sequence: TGTGCCAGCAGACGGCGGGAGGGCCGGTTTCACGAGCAGTACTTC.

The genes are TRBV28 and TRBJ1-4; D remains ambiguous. Germline loops: CDR1 MDHEN, CDR2 SYDVKM. Trimming cost V 4 bases and J 10 bases, with 10 bases left between them. The CDR3 sequence is 12 residues long. The CDR3 loop is CASSSGRGKLFF. CDR3 in DNA: TGTGCCAGCAGTTCTGGACGGGGAAAACTGTTTTTT.

The genes are TRBV5-1 and TRBJ1-1, with D unclear. This CDR3 region has 13 residues. Germline CDR1 is SGHRS and CDR2 is YFSETQ. V gave up 0 bases and J gave up 1 base, with 4 bases separating them. CDR3 region: CASSLDKNTEAFF. Here the CDR3 DNA reads TGCGCCAGCAGCTTGGACAAGAACACTGAAGCTTTCTTT.

V usage is TRBV9 and J usage is TRBJ2-3; 13 bases are a match to TRBD2. V trimming: 4 bases; J trimming: 4 bases; junction bases outside the gene matches: 12. This CDR3 has 18 amino acids. The germline V gene has CDR1 SGDLS and CDR2 YYNGEE. CDR3 amino acids: CASSPGTSGAEGPDTQYF. The CDR3 DNA sequence: TGTGCCAGCAGCCCAGGGACTAGCGGGGCCGAGGGGCCAGATACGCAGTATTTT. Filled out from reference TRBV9 and TRBJ2-3, the complete variable domain reads DSGVTQTPKHLITATGQRVTLRCSPRSGDLSVYWYQQSLDQGLQFLIQYYNGEERAKGNILERFSAQQFPDLHSELNLSSLELGDSALYFCASSPGTSGAEGPDTQYFGPGTRLTVL.

J is TRBJ2-1 and V is TRBV29-1; 9 nucleotides agree with TRBD2. Per germline, CDR1 SQVTM and CDR2 ANQGSEA. The CDR3 has 15 amino acids. Trimming took 0 bases from V and 9 from J; bases not matched to a gene: 9. The CDR3 DNA reads as TGCAGCGTTGAAGATCAGGCGGGAGGGTGGCTTGAGCAGTTCTTC. The encoded protein is CSVEDQAGGWLEQFF.

The V gene is TRBV15, the J gene TRBJ1-2; possibly TRBD1 for D (6 bases). There are 13 residues in the CDR3. Germline-derived CDR1 and CDR2 are LNHNV and YYDKDF (reference sequence). V was pared by 8 bases and J by 2 bases, with 12 bases between. This chain's CDR3 is CATEAGANYGYTF. The DNA of the CDR3 is TGTGCCACCGAAGCAGGGGCCAACTATGGCTACACCTTC.

As regards this clone: A much larger clonotype is one base distant, so this may be a read error. This chain connects TRBV11-2 to TRBJ2-2; D could derive from TRBD1 or TRBD2 (6 bases each). Looked up from germline, CDR1 is SGHAT and CDR2 is FQNNGV. Trimming removed 4 bases from V and 6 bases from J, with 18 bases in between. The CDR3 has 16 residues. The CDR3 is CASSSIRAGEAGELFF. Here the CDR3 DNA reads TGTGCCAGCAGCTCAATAAGGGCAGGGGAGGCCGGGGAGCTGTTTTTT. Drawing the rest from reference TRBV11-2 and TRBJ2-2, the complete variable domain is EAGVAQSPRYKIIEKRQSVAFWCNPISGHATLYWYQQILGQGPKLLIQFQNNGVVDDSQLPKDRFSAERLKGVDSTLKIQPAKLEDSAVYLCASSSIRAGEAGELFFGEGSRLTVL.

This sequence joins TRBV5-1 and TRBJ2-2; tentatively, D is TRBD2 (6 bases). Trimming cost V 4 bases and J 5 bases, with 12 bases left between them. There are 14 residues in the CDR3. Germline V gives CDR1 SGHRS, CDR2 YFSETQ. The CDR3 bases are TGCGCCAGCAGCGGGAGGACCTTTACCGGGGAGCTGTTTTTT. This gives the protein CASSGRTFTGELFF.

V and J are TRBV19 and TRBJ2-2; D is undetermined. CDR1 is LNHDA, CDR2 SQIVND, per germline (reference sequence). The CDR3 length is 15 residues. The ends were cut back, 5 bases at V and 1 base at J, with 11 bases in the middle. CDR3 sequence (DNA): TGTGCCAGTAGTGTGCAGCCCATGAACACCGGGGAGCTGTTTTTT. It translates to CASSVQPMNTGELFF.

There are a few counts of this clone. V and J are TRBV7-3 and TRBJ2-7; D is undetermined. The V end was cut by 0 bases, the J end by 6 bases, with 9 bases between. The CDR3 runs 13 residues. The V gene's germline CDR1 is SGHTA and CDR2 FQGTGA. CDR3 bases: TGTGCCAGCAGCTTAACGCGTGAGCGCGAGCAGTACTTC. It is translated as CASSLTREREQYF. Based on the CDR3 plus reference TRBV7-3 and TRBJ2-7, the full variable domain is GAGVSQTPSNKVTEKGKYVELRCDPISGHTALYWYRQSLGQGPEFLIYFQGTGAADDSGLPNDRFFAVRPEGSVSTLKIQRTERGDSAVYLCASSLTREREQYFGPGTRLTVT.

The chain employs TRBV5-1 and TRBJ2-7; 8 bases agree with TRBD1. Germline lookup yields CDR1 SGHRS and CDR2 YFSETQ. V lost 4 bases, J lost 11 bases, and 8 bases stayed unmatched. CDR3 length equals 12 residues. CDR3 protein: CASSRDRGLEYF. The CDR3 bases are TGCGCCAGCAGCAGAGACAGGGGATTGGAGTACTTC.

This clone was seen repeatedly, ten times or more. CDR3 DNA sequence: TGCGCCAGCAGCTTCTCAGGGACAGGGGAGGGGGAAAAACTGTTTTTT. Its protein is CASSFSGTGEGEKLFF. The chain joins TRBV5-1 to TRBJ1-4; 10 bases align to TRBD1. The V segment lost 2 bases and the J segment 8 bases; nucleotides outside the gene matches: 9. Per germline, CDR1 SGHRS and CDR2 YFSETQ. The CDR3 runs to 16 residues.

There are a few counts of this clone. The junction does not match germline at one end; this may be a read error. V is TRBV2 and J is TRBJ1-5; D unclear. The germline V gene has CDR1 SNHLY and CDR2 FYNNEI. The CDR3 sequence is 12 residues long. The CDR3 reads CASREGNQPQHF. For the CDR3, the DNA is TGTGCCAGCAGGGAAGGCAATCAGCCCCAGCATTTT.

The gene calls are TRBV25-1 and TRBJ1-2, with D hard to call. The V end was cut by 2 bases, the J end by 8 bases, with 12 bases between. Germline V gives CDR1 MGHDK, CDR2 SYGVNS. The CDR3 has 13 residues. For the CDR3, the DNA is TGTGCCAGCAGTGAAAGGTGGCTCCGGGGCTACACCTTC. It encodes CASSERWLRGYTF.

The chain combines TRBV6-5 with TRBJ2-7; TRBD2 matches at 9 bases. V gave up 0 bases and J gave up 4 bases; unmatched junction bases: 4. Germline-derived CDR1 and CDR2 are MNHEY and SVGAGI. CDR3 length equals 15 residues. The CDR3 reads CASSYSSSGKYEQYF. The CDR3 nucleotides are TGTGCCAGCAGTTACTCGTCTAGCGGGAAGTACGAGCAGTACTTC.